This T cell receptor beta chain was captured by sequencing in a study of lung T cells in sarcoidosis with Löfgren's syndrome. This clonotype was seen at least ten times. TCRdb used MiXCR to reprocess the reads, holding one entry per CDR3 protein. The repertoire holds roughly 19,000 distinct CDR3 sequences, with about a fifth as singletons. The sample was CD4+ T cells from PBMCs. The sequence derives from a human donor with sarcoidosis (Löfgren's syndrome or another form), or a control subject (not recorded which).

The CDR3, as DNA: TGTGCCAGCAGCCCGCAAATCTACGAGCAGTACTTC. Its protein product is CASSPQIYEQYF. The J gene is TRBJ2-7, the V gene TRBV11-2; D gene uncertain. The CDR3 totals 12 residues. V lost 5 bases and J 3 bases, leaving 8 bases between the germline ends. Germline V gives CDR1 SGHAT, CDR2 FQNNGV.